These T cell receptor beta chains were read from a single sample in a study of T cells in Graves' hyperthyroidism and ophthalmopathy. TCRdb reprocessed the multiplex PCR reads with MiXCR, giving one entry per CDR3 protein. The data contain about 590,000 distinct CDR3 sequences, approximately 14% of them seen just once; the ten biggest clones take up around 7.3%. The sample consisted of blood. These receptors were obtained from a woman aged 25 to 39 with Graves' hyperthyroidism. Each CDR3 is given with its conserved first and last residue.

V,J,length,CDR3
TRBV6-6,TRBJ2-7,15,CTSSYSRQRNCEQYF
TRBV7-8,TRBJ1-2,15,CASSLQGAGNYGYTF
TRBV7-9,TRBJ2-3,16,CASSETGGGFTDTQYF
TRBV12-3/TRBV12-4,TRBJ2-2,14,CASSPRTGTGELFF
TRBV10-3,TRBJ2-7,14,CAISTSGPVDEQYF
TRBV6-5,TRBJ2-1,14,CASSYRQDYNEQFF
TRBV29-1,TRBJ2-1,18,CSVEEGIRGSAGAVEQFF
TRBV19,TRBJ1-4,15,CASSTPSGINEKLFF
TRBV4-1,TRBJ2-1,16,CASRQPGTSGYNEQFF
TRBV5-1,TRBJ2-7,16,CASSRSDTGGIYEQYF
TRBV2,TRBJ2-2,15,CASSEQGFSTGELFF
TRBV2,TRBJ2-5,17,CASSEAGTGDIQETQYF
TRBV7-9,TRBJ1-1,13,CASSPIRYTEAFF
TRBV29-1,TRBJ2-3,15,CSVDPASGITDTQYF
TRBV6-2/TRBV6-3,TRBJ1-1,13,CASRSGGYTEAFF
TRBV15,TRBJ2-7,16,CATSGGRAAAPYEQYF
TRBV5-1,TRBJ2-7,15,CASSVGPTADYEQYF
TRBV5-1,TRBJ1-1,13,CASSGDRVAEAFF
TRBV6-1,TRBJ1-2,13,CASSTQGGFGYTF
TRBV7-2,TRBJ1-4,14,CASSLGTQKEKLFF
TRBV2,TRBJ2-7,12,CASQGQGYEQYF
TRBV2,TRBJ2-3,16,CASTREGLKGTDTQYF
TRBV3-1,TRBJ1-5,14,CASSQGWGNQPQHF
TRBV20-1,TRBJ2-3,12,CSATPGLDTQYF
TRBV6-2/TRBV6-3,TRBJ2-7,14,CASSYAATGYEQYF
TRBV25-1,TRBJ1-2,15,CASSDGGQGALGYTF
TRBV4-1,TRBJ2-1,13,CASSQDASIEQFF
TRBV7-3,TRBJ2-1,17,CASSPRGGTPGGNEQFF
TRBV3-1,TRBJ1-2,13,CASSPTGRDGYTF
TRBV11-1,TRBJ2-1,15,CASSSGQTIYNEQFF
TRBV4-2,TRBJ2-5,15,CASSHPGTGLKTQYF
TRBV5-6,TRBJ2-1,17,CASSLEASGDSYNEQFF
TRBV6-5,TRBJ1-3,12,CASSLRLNTIYF
TRBV19,TRBJ2-7,13,CASSSRQTYEQYF
TRBV5-1,TRBJ2-2,15,CASSLAALRAGELFF
TRBV18,TRBJ1-2,16,CASSPGSAGAGHGYTF
TRBV10-1,TRBJ2-5,13,CASSEDWAGTQYF
TRBV12-3/TRBV12-4,TRBJ2-5,13,CASSLRSPGTQYF
TRBV20-1,TRBJ2-3,16,CSARDLGGADTDTQYF
TRBV5-6,TRBJ1-6,15,CASSFDQAPHSPLHF
TRBV28,TRBJ2-5,15,CASSLTSGSAETQYF
TRBV2,TRBJ2-3,16,CASSEAWQGGSDTQYF
TRBV7-9,TRBJ2-5,17,CASSPPGLAGGQETQYF
TRBV7-9,TRBJ2-7,14,CASSDPESSYEQYF
TRBV2,TRBJ1-6,17,CASSEASAGTANSPLHF
TRBV18,TRBJ2-1,15,CASSPFEGSDNEQFF
TRBV28,TRBJ2-6,17,CASRGGGMGSGANVLTF
TRBV20-1,TRBJ2-3,17,CSALSTSRPYSTDTQYF
TRBV24-1,TRBJ2-3,13,CATSDPGQVTQYF
TRBV11-2,TRBJ2-7,12,CASSYDDYEQYF
TRBV20-1,TRBJ2-3,18,CSAAQLGLADRSGDTQYF
TRBV18,TRBJ2-1,13,CASSLDYSNEQFF
TRBV4-3,TRBJ2-3,14,CASSAGVPTDTQYF
TRBV12-3/TRBV12-4,TRBJ2-1,12,CASSFVWGEQFF
TRBV18,TRBJ1-1,17,CASSPRGVGIMNTEAFF
TRBV25-1,TRBJ2-7,11,CASSWFSEQYF
TRBV6-1,TRBJ1-5,16,CASSEARGRSFQPQHF
TRBV30,TRBJ1-2,13,CAWRPHRDYGYTF
TRBV28,TRBJ1-6,14,CASSFPQPNSPLHF
TRBV5-1,TRBJ2-7,14,CASSLDRFSYEQYF